This T cell receptor beta chain was sequenced for a study of T cell responses to AZD1222 COVID-19 vaccine (TCRdb year 2021). About the study as a whole: AZD1222 recipients whose second dose came at about 4 weeks and those whose second dose came at about 12 weeks were combined into one group, since spike-specific TCR depth and breadth did not differ between the two schedules. Enrollment into the trials was organized by age into subgroups of 18-55, 56-69 and 70-plus years, and those subgroups contained roughly 140, 27 and 60 TCR-sequenced participants, respectively. TCR sequencing was performed for 230 to 250 trial participants, of whom 207 were given two doses of AZD1222 and around 25 were given two doses of MenACWY control vaccine.

From a lookup of the germline V gene, CDR1 and CDR2 are SGHTA and FQGNSA. Measured from the cysteine to the phenylalanine, the CDR3 is 13 residues long. The read is trimmed to its CDR3 DNA, 39 bases read in frame from base 1. Trimming at the junction amounts to 4 bases on V and 7 bases on J, and the germline ends lie 14 bases apart. The CDR3 regions of human TCRbeta chains were analyzed by immunosequencing. The authors processed their data as follows. TCRs in the repertoires were matched against a reference library of SARS-CoV-2-specific TCRs that had been generated with the MIRA antigen-specificity platform. Breadth meant the fraction of unique TCRs that were SARS-CoV-2-associated, whereas depth meant the fraction of total T cells that were SARS-CoV-2-associated. Using the MIRA data, each spike-specific TCR was mapped to the spike region that the TCR reacts to and placed in a CD4 or CD8 class. Log10-transformed breadth and depth values were compared by one-way ANOVA with Sidak's multiple comparisons tests. TCRdb retrieved this table from immuneACCESS and kept in-frame rearrangements only. Not all clones are present; in checked studies, unresolved V genes account for under half, and no reason is known for the remainder. That table furnishes V, J and clone size, whereas the DNA furnished D and trimming. Recorded for this sample are roughly 120,000 clones; about 85% of them occurred a single time. Roughly 1.5% of the sample rests with the top ten.

Points the paper makes about the study in general: Conclusions about previously exposed vaccinees were limited because only six AZD1222 recipients were SARS-CoV-2 seropositive at baseline. A significant rise in spike-specific TCR breadth and depth was observed after two AZD1222 doses relative to day 0 and relative to MenACWY recipients. The 56-69-year group was small, and its depth increase did not reach significance, likely because of low power. Most participants were white British and females outnumbered males, and the authors suggested that clonal diversity may have been underestimated. Reportedly, almost half of the unique spike-specific TCRs recognized epitopes lying outside the regions that are mutated in the B.1.351 and B.1.1.7 variants. CD4 TCRs associated with the vaccine covered the entire spike protein, and the dominant responses were in regions 160-218 and 743-854. Because no day 14 peak-response samples were available, repertoires were characterized only after the peak T cell response.

About this clone itself: This receptor's antigen is unknown. No much larger clone is present one base from it, and per-base qualities are unavailable.

What the time point label conveys for this sample: baseline before first vaccination. Vaccinee samples came from UK trials COV001 and COV002, including a single-blind randomized controlled phase 2/3 trial of AZD1222 (ChAdOx1 nCoV-19) in healthy adults. For TCRbeta chain sequencing, PBMC samples from trial participants were taken at day 0 and at day 28 after the second dose. The sequence came from an adult in good health. This chain joins TRBV7-2 to TRBJ2-7; tentative D gene TRBD1, with 6 bases matching. The input for sequencing was peripheral blood, taken on day 0 of AZD1222 vaccination. The encoded CDR3 is CASSSDSQREQYF. The bases are TGTGCCAGCAGCTCGGACAGTCAGAGGGAGCAGTACTTC. The variable domain in full, with residues beyond the CDR3 obtained from the reference TRBV7-2 and TRBJ2-7 genes, is GAGVSQSPSNKVTEKGKDVELRCDPISGHTALYWYRQSLGQGLEFLIYFQGNSAPDKSGLPSDRFSAERTGGSVSTLTIQRTQQEDSAVYLCASSSDSQREQYFGPGTRLTVT.